The source of this TCR beta chain is a study of OX40 agonist ivuxolimab in advanced cancers. The table came from immunoSEQ multiplex PCR; TCRdb's copy has only in-frame clones and leaves some out. Of 65,000 to 75,000 clones listed, roughly 80% are singletons. The CDR3 length is 16 residues. The V and J ends lost 7 bases and 1 base respectively, with 16 bases between them. Germline V lookup: CDR1 MNHEY, CDR2 SMNVEV (reference sequence). This sample comprised CD4+ or CD8+ T cells sorted from blood, obtained in a trial of the OX40 agonist ivuxolimab. The receptor comes from an adult with an advanced solid tumor such as melanoma, head and neck, liver or kidney cancer. The V and J genes are TRBV27 and TRBJ2-2; TRBD2 might be the D (6 bases). The CDR3 DNA is TGTGCCAGCAAGCTCAACATAGCGGAGAACACCGGGGAGCTGTTTTTT. This translates into CASKLNIAENTGELFF.